The 30 T cell receptor beta chains reported below all come from one sample, sequenced in a study of technical replicates of blood from a few donors. Produced via immunoSEQ multiplex PCR; TCRdb's table is partial and in-frame only. The sample consists of tens of thousands of clones, roughly 89% of them appearing once. The sequenced sample consisted of T cells isolated from PBMCs. These receptors were taken from a human donor in good health.

The genes are TRBV29-1 and TRBJ2-2, with 11 nucleotides matching TRBD2. After removal of 7 bases from V and 6 bases from J, the junction contained 7 bases not matched to a gene. The CDR3 extends over 14 amino acids. Germline values: CDR1 SQVTM, CDR2 ANQGSEA. The DNA for the CDR3 is TGCAGCGCCACCCTAGCGGGAGGAGCCGGGGAGCTGTTTTTT. This translates into CSATLAGGAGELFF.

The chain recombines TRBV30 with TRBJ2-5; D is undetermined. The CDR3 covers 13 residues. V was trimmed by 1 base and J by 4 bases, leaving 10 bases between them. CDR1 GTSNPN and CDR2 SVGIG come from the germline V gene (reference sequence). CDR3 loop: CAWSATRIETQYF. DNA for the CDR3: TGTGCCTGGAGTGCCACGCGGATAGAGACCCAGTACTTC.

This chain links TRBV6-5 with TRBJ2-1, with 7 positions matching TRBD2. This CDR3 has 14 amino acids. V gave up 7 bases and J gave up 4 bases; unmatched junction bases: 7. Germline CDR1 and CDR2: MNHEY and SVGAGI. The CDR3 nucleotides read TGTGCCAGCACCGGGAGGCCCGAGTACAATGAGCAGTTCTTC. Translating gives CASTGRPEYNEQFF.

The J gene is TRBJ2-7, the V gene TRBV4-1; D is undetermined. The CDR3 is made up of 14 amino acids. V lost 1 base and J 1 base, leaving 8 bases between the germline ends. In germline, CDR1 is MGHRA, CDR2 YSYEKL. Here the CDR3 reads CASSQGLVSYEQYF. CDR3 sequence (DNA): TGCGCCAGCAGCCAAGGACTGGTATCCTACGAGCAGTACTTC.

This clone came up once. The rearrangement joins TRBV7-9 to TRBJ2-3; no firm D call. This CDR3 is built from 14 residues. The V gene's germline CDR1 is SEHNR and CDR2 FQNEAQ (reference sequence). The V end was cut by 7 bases, the J end by 0 bases, with 11 bases between. The CDR3 loop reads CASTPGSSTDTQYF. CDR3 nucleotides: TGTGCCAGCACTCCTGGTAGTAGCACAGATACGCAGTATTTT.

This chain links TRBV27 with TRBJ2-3; D possibly corresponds to TRBD1 (6 bases). Germline-derived CDR1 and CDR2 are MNHEY and SMNVEV (reference sequence). The V end was cut by 0 bases, the J end by 3 bases, with 10 bases between. CDR3 length: 15 residues. CDR3 bases: TGTGCCAGCAGTTTATCGTCTCAGGGGACAGATACGCAGTATTTT. Translating gives CASSLSSQGTDTQYF.

On this clone itself: At one of its ends the junction is not consistent with the germline gene, which may arise from a read error. V is TRBV12-5 and J is TRBJ2-7, with 7 bases fitting TRBD1. CDR1 is LGHNT and CDR2 is FRNRAP in the germline V gene. The CDR3 contains 12 residues. The CDR3 nucleotides are TGTGCTAGTGGTTTGACTTTGGGGACAGCGGACTTC. Its translation: CASGLTLGTADF.

The chain has TRBV5-1 and TRBJ1-5; D possibly corresponds to TRBD1 (5 bases). This CDR3 comprises 14 residues. Germline values: CDR1 SGHRS, CDR2 YFSETQ. The V end lost 2 bases, the J end lost 0 bases, and 6 bases lay between the germline ends. The CDR3 DNA is TGCGCCAGCAGCTTAGGGGTTAGCAATCAGCCCCAGCATTTT. Protein: CASSLGVSNQPQHF. The full variable domain, with the rest looked up from reference TRBV5-1 and TRBJ1-5, is KAGVTQTPRYLIKTRGQQVTLSCSPISGHRSVSWYQQTPGQGLQFLFEYFSETQRNKGNFPGRFSGRQFSNSRSEMNVSTLELGDSALYLCASSLGVSNQPQHFGDGTRLSIL.

V and J are TRBV5-4 and TRBJ1-5, with D perhaps matching TRBD1 (5 bases). The CDR3 is 12 residues long. The germline CDR1 and CDR2 sequences are SGHNT and YYREEE (reference sequence). The V end was cut by 3 bases, the J end by 7 bases, with 8 bases between. CDR3 protein: CASSSGGQPQHF. As DNA, the CDR3 is TGTGCCAGCAGCTCCGGGGGGCAGCCCCAGCATTTT.

CDR3 nucleotides: TGTGCCAGCAGTTTGGTAGCGGGAGATGAGCAGTTCTTC. Translating gives CASSLVAGDEQFF. The chain employs TRBV27 and TRBJ2-1, with 9 positions matching TRBD2. Germline V gives CDR1 MNHEY, CDR2 SMNVEV (reference sequence). The CDR3 is 13 residues long. Losses at the gene ends were 3 bases for V and 8 bases for J; bases not matched to a gene: 2.

V usage is TRBV11-2 and J usage is TRBJ2-1; D call uncertain. The CDR3 spans 18 residues. V dropped 5 bases and J dropped 0 bases, with 20 bases sitting between them. Germline V CDR1 and CDR2: SGHAT, FQNNGV. The CDR3 nucleotides read TGTGCCAGCAGCCCGAGGAGTCCTTTTTCGAGCTCCTACAATGAGCAGTTCTTC. It is translated as CASSPRSPFSSSYNEQFF.

V is TRBV11-2 and J is TRBJ2-7; D ambiguous. This CDR3 spans 13 amino acids. Looked up from germline, CDR1 is SGHAT and CDR2 is FQNNGV. The V end was cut by 2 bases, the J end by 3 bases, with 8 bases between. The CDR3: CASSLSRVYEQYF. DNA of the CDR3: TGTGCCAGCAGCTTAAGTCGCGTCTACGAGCAGTACTTC.

The chain is built from TRBV14 and TRBJ2-1, with D perhaps matching TRBD2 (5 bases). V lost 0 bases and J lost 8, with 8 bases in between. The CDR3 spans 13 residues. CDR1 and CDR2 (germline): SGHDN, FVKESK. DNA for the CDR3: TGTGCCAGCAGCCAAGATCTGAGGGATGAGCAGTTCTTC. Its translation is CASSQDLRDEQFF.

The chain uses TRBV18 and TRBJ2-3; the match to TRBD1 covers 8 bases. J gave up 5 bases and V 4 bases, and 5 bases lay outside the gene matches. Germline-derived CDR1 and CDR2 are KGHSH and LQKENI. The CDR3 sequence is 14 residues long. The CDR3: CASSQGQGVDTQYF. The CDR3 region has the DNA TGTGCCAGCTCACAAGGACAGGGTGTAGATACGCAGTATTTT.

V is TRBV7-3 and J is TRBJ1-1, with unresolved D. Germline V gene sequence: CDR1 SGHTA, CDR2 FQGTGA. This CDR3 comprises 11 residues. V gave up 2 bases and J gave up 7 bases, with 5 bases separating them. CDR3 region: CASSLASEAFF. CDR3 DNA sequence: TGTGCCAGCAGCTTAGCCAGTGAAGCTTTCTTT.

In this sample, this clone turned up once. This same CDR3 is encoded by further DNA sequences in the sample. The gene calls are TRBV11-3 and TRBJ1-4; no firm D call. Trimming stripped 1 base from V and 6 bases from J, with 3 bases between. CDR3 length: 12 amino acids. The germline V gene encodes CDR1 SGHNT and CDR2 YENEEA. The CDR3 DNA is TGTGCCAGCAGCTTAGCCGATGAAAAACTGTTTTTT. Its protein product is CASSLADEKLFF. The entire variable domain, with the rest obtained from reference TRBV11-3 and TRBJ1-4, is as follows: EAGVVQSPRYKIIEKKQPVAFWCNPISGHNTLYWYLQNLGQGPELLIRYENEEAVDDSQLPKDRFSAERLKGVDSTLKIQPAELGDSAVYLCASSLADEKLFFGSGTQLSVL.

V usage is TRBV11-3 and J usage is TRBJ2-1; 14 bases are a match to TRBD2. V dropped 3 bases and J dropped 8; count of bases not matched to a gene: 3. Germline V lookup: CDR1 SGHNT, CDR2 YENEEA. The CDR3 spans 15 residues. CDR3 nucleotide sequence: TGTGCCAGCAGCTTGACTAGCGGGAGGGCCGATGAGCAGTTCTTC. Translating it yields CASSLTSGRADEQFF.

V usage is TRBV19 and J usage is TRBJ1-2, with D possibly being TRBD1 (6 bases). Germline V gene data show CDR1 as LNHDA and CDR2 as SQIVND (reference sequence). The CDR3 loop spans 14 amino acids. V lost 4 bases, J lost 2 bases, and 11 bases lay in between. The CDR3, as DNA: TGTGCCAGTAGTACGGACAGATTAAACTATGGCTACACCTTC. Translated: CASSTDRLNYGYTF. The variable domain in full, completed from reference TRBV19 and TRBJ1-2, reads DGGITQSPKYLFRKEGQNVTLSCEQNLNHDAMYWYRQDPGQGLRLIYYSQIVNDFQKGDIAEGYSVSREKKESFPLTVTSAQKNPTAFYLCASSTDRLNYGYTFGSGTRLTVV.

This sequence joins TRBV5-6 and TRBJ2-1; D may be TRBD2 (5 bases). The CDR3 has 15 amino acids. V was trimmed by 0 bases and J by 0 bases, leaving 7 bases between them. Germline V gene data show CDR1 as SGHDT and CDR2 as YYEEEE. CDR3 in DNA: TGTGCCAGCAGCTTGGAGAGCGGCTCCTACAATGAGCAGTTCTTC. Translated: CASSLESGSYNEQFF.

This clone came up a few times. The sample has other DNA sequences that encode this CDR3 too. The CDR3 spells CASSYSQNTEAFF. The DNA for the CDR3 is TGTGCCAGCAGTTACTCACAGAACACTGAAGCTTTCTTT. The chain carries TRBV6-5 and TRBJ1-1, with D unresolved. This CDR3 is built from 13 residues. Trimming removed 0 bases from V and 1 base from J, with 3 bases in between. CDR1 is MNHEY and CDR2 is SVGAGI in the germline V gene.

The chain carries TRBV9 and TRBJ2-1; 16 nucleotides agree with TRBD2. Unmatched junction bases numbered 11, after V lost 4 bases and J lost 10 bases. This CDR3 comprises 17 residues. Germline V gene sequence: CDR1 SGDLS, CDR2 YYNGEE. CDR3 nucleotide sequence: TGTGCCAGCAGCCGCGCCTCGGGACTAGCGGGAGGGCGGGAGCAGTTCTTC. This sequence encodes CASSRASGLAGGREQFF.

The CDR3, as DNA: TGTGCCAGCAGCTTACCACAGGGGGCGAACACTGAAGCTTTCTTT. The encoded protein is CASSLPQGANTEAFF. This chain connects TRBV7-2 to TRBJ1-1; 9 nucleotides match TRBD1. The germline V gene encodes CDR1 SGHTA and CDR2 FQGNSA. V was pared by 2 bases and J by 1 base, with 2 bases of the junction left unmatched. This CDR3 is built from 15 residues. The full variable domain, with the rest looked up from reference TRBV7-2 and TRBJ1-1, is GAGVSQSPSNKVTEKGKDVELRCDPISGHTALYWYRQSLGQGLEFLIYFQGNSAPDKSGLPSDRFSAERTGGSVSTLTIQRTQQEDSAVYLCASSLPQGANTEAFFGQGTRLTVV.

The chain recombines TRBV11-2 with TRBJ2-2, with D hard to call. Per the germline V gene, CDR1 is SGHAT and CDR2 is FQNNGV. The CDR3 loop spans 14 amino acids. V was clipped by 1 base and J by 6 bases, with 9 bases between them. This CDR3 reads CASSLGRLAGELFF. Written as DNA, the CDR3 is TGTGCCAGCAGCTTAGGGCGGCTGGCCGGGGAGCTGTTTTTT.

A remark on this clone: Germline is not matched at one junction end, which may reflect a read error. The rearrangement links TRBV7-7 to TRBJ2-2; 10 bases align to TRBD1. The CDR3 contains 15 residues. Germline lookup yields CDR1 SSHAT and CDR2 FNYEAQ (reference sequence). CDR3 loop: CASSLRTGGTGELFF. DNA for the CDR3: TGTGCTAGCAGCTTAAGGACAGGGGGCACCGGGGAGCTGTTTTTT.

The genes are TRBV6-5 and TRBJ2-7; a possible D gene is TRBD2 (6 bases). V was pared by 5 bases and J by 3 bases, with 17 bases between. The germline gives CDR1 MNHEY, CDR2 SVGAGI. CDR3 length: 15 residues. The DNA of the CDR3 is TGTGCCAGCAGTAATAACCCGACTAGAAACTACGAGCAGTACTTC. Protein sequence: CASSNNPTRNYEQYF.

The chain joins TRBV29-1 to TRBJ1-2, with 12 nucleotides matching TRBD1. Germline CDR1 and CDR2: SQVTM and ANQGSEA. The CDR3 contains 15 residues. The ends lost 1 base at V and 1 base at J; junction bases unmatched: 1. The DNA of the CDR3 is TGCAGCGTTGAAGGGGACAGGGGGCATAACTATGGCTACACCTTC. This encodes CSVEGDRGHNYGYTF.

This clone has a single count. Other DNA sequences within the sample encode an identical CDR3. The V gene is TRBV19, the J gene TRBJ1-5; D is possibly TRBD1 (5 bases). The CDR3 totals 14 residues. Trimming shortened V by 1 base and J by 4 bases, and 8 bases separated the two germline ends. Germline CDR1 and CDR2: LNHDA and SQIVND (reference sequence). The CDR3 region has the DNA TGTGCCAGTAGTATAGGCCAGGGTAATCAGCCCCAGCATTTT. Protein product: CASSIGQGNQPQHF.

The chain recombines TRBV7-2 with TRBJ2-7, with 11 bases fitting TRBD2. The germline gives CDR1 SGHTA, CDR2 FQGNSA. The CDR3 consists of 14 residues. V was pared by 5 bases and J by 7 bases, with 7 bases of the junction left unmatched. CDR3: CASSALAGAGEQYF. CDR3 DNA: TGTGCCAGCAGCGCACTAGCGGGAGCAGGGGAGCAGTACTTC.

Points on this clone: Its ends do not fully match the called genes, so a read error is possible. The chain recombines TRBV7-7 with TRBJ2-2; D is unclear. Germline-derived CDR1 and CDR2 are SSHAT and FNYEAQ (reference sequence). The CDR3 runs 15 residues. CDR3: CASSLGGRTTGELFF. The CDR3 DNA is TGTGCTAGCAGCTTAGGCGGCAGAACCACCGGGGAGCTGTTTTTT. Based on the CDR3 plus reference TRBV7-7 and TRBJ2-2, the full variable domain is GAGVSQSPRYKVTKRGQDVTLRCDPISSHATLYWYQQALGQGPEFLTYFNYEAQPDKSGLPSDRFSAERPEGSISTLTIQRTEQRDSAMYRCASSLGGRTTGELFFGEGSRLTVL.

The chain is built from TRBV2 and TRBJ1-5, with 9 bases matching TRBD1. V gave up 6 bases and J gave up 10 bases; unmatched junction bases: 7. CDR1 is SNHLY and CDR2 is FYNNEI in the germline V gene. This CDR3 region has 13 residues. CDR3 loop: CASRGQGTTPQHF. For the CDR3, the DNA is TGTGCCAGCAGGGGACAGGGTACGACCCCCCAGCATTTT. Filled out from reference TRBV2 and TRBJ1-5, the complete variable domain reads EPEVTQTPSHQVTQMGQEVILRCVPISNHLYFYWYRQILGQKVEFLVSFYNNEISEKSEIFDDQFSVERPDGSNFTLKIRSTKLEDSAMYFCASRGQGTTPQHFGDGTRLSIL.